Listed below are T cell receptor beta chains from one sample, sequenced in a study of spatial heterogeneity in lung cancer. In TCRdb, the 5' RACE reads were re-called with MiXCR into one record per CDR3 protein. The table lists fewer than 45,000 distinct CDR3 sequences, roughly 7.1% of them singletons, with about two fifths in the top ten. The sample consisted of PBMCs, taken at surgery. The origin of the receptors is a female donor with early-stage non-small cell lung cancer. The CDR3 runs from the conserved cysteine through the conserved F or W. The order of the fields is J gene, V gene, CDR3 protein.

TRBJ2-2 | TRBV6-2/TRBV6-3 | CASSRTSKYTGELFF
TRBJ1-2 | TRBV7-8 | CASSTSVGQGARYTF
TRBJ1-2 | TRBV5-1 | CASSLGDRSGYTF
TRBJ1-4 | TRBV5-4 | CASSLPDKRLFF
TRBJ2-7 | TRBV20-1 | CSAARGGRYEQYF
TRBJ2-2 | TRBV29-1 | CSVDPTNTGELFF
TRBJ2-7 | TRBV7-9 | CASSLADVWEQYF
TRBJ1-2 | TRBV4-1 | CASSQEFFMRDQHGYTF
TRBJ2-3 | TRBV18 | CASSSPRGGTDTQYF
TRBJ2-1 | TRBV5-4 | CASSLDRLAWFF
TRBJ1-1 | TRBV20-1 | CSARVLNTEAFF